The rows below give T cell receptor beta chains drawn from one sample of a study of blood T cell repertoires in COVID-19. The assay was immunoSEQ multiplex PCR, and TCRdb's table has in-frame clones only and misses some. The sample has under 200,000 clones, around 87% seen once. Source material: peripheral blood. These receptors came from a middle-aged man with active or convalescent COVID-19. The CDR3 runs from the conserved cysteine through the conserved F or W. D genes are given only for firm matches. Only some rows state a clone size, as once, few, many or a class for expanded clones.

V	J	size	D	DNA	CDR3
TRBV19	TRBJ1-1	NA	NA	TGTGCCAGTTCTTCCCCCGGGGCTGAAGCTTTCTTT	CASSSPGAEAFF
TRBV15	TRBJ2-1	NA	NA	TGTGCCACCAGCGCCGGCCGGAGACTGCAGTTCTTC	CATSAGRRLQFF
TRBV5-5	TRBJ2-1	NA	NA	TGTGCCAGCAGCAAAGCCCCGGGACAAAAGAATGAGCAGTTCTTC	CASSKAPGQKNEQFF
TRBV13	TRBJ2-7	NA	TRBD2	TGTGCCAGCAGCTACCAGAGCGGGGGGGACTACGAGCAGTACTTC	CASSYQSGGDYEQYF
TRBV10-2	TRBJ2-1	NA	NA	TGCGCCAGCAGTGAGTCATTGATGACAGGCCTTGATGAGCAGTTCTTC	CASSESLMTGLDEQFF
TRBV5-1	TRBJ1-2	NA	NA	TGCGCCAGCAGCTTGGGTCAGGGTTTTTTTTCTGGCTACACCTTC	CASSLGQGFFSGYTF
TRBV7-2	TRBJ2-7	NA	NA	TGTGCCAGCAGCTTAACCCGGACAGTTTACCTTAGATACGAGCAGTACTTC	CASSLTRTVYLRYEQYF
TRBV18	TRBJ2-2	NA	NA	TGTGCCAGCTCACCACCGGGGGCAGCCACCGGGGAGCTGTTTTTT	CASSPPGAATGELFF
TRBV6-4	TRBJ2-1	once	TRBD2	TGTGCCAGCAGTGACTCCCTAGCGGGGGCTGCTGAGCAGTTCTTC	CASSDSLAGAAEQFF
TRBV3-1/TRBV3-2	TRBJ1-1	NA	NA	TGTGCCAGCAGCCAGGCGGAGGGGCTGAACACTGAAGCTTTCTTT	CASSQAEGLNTEAFF